This T cell receptor beta chain was sequenced in a study of blood T cell repertoires in COVID-19. Study as a whole: Specimens from acute and convalescent COVID-19 originated in the United States, Italy and Spain. In each case, the material was cDNA or gDNA derived from T cells, B-cell-depleted T cells, or PBMCs.

Germline trimming cut 5 bases from V and 5 bases from J; bases unmatched to any gene: 9. The CDR3 runs 16 residues. The germline CDR1 and CDR2 sequences are SNHLY and FYNNEI. Authors' processing steps: Quantification of nucleated cells was approximated via reference gene primer amplification. The method was immunoSEQ multiplex PCR; TCRdb's version includes in-frame clones alone and lacks a portion of them. That table supplies the V and J calls and clone size; D and trimming were determined from the DNA. The data contain some 170,000 clones, about 86% of them singletons. This clonotype was obtained from a woman at least 80 years old with acute or convalescent COVID-19. Sequences were obtained from peripheral blood. The rearrangement joins TRBV2 to TRBJ1-6; 7 nucleotides line up with TRBD1. The CDR3 DNA reads as TGTGCCAGCAGTTCCCGACAGGGAAGGAATAATTCACCCCTCCACTTT. As protein: CASSSRQGRNNSPLHF.